Each of the 27 T cell receptor beta chains below was sequenced from the same sample in a study of immune evolution from preneoplasia to lung adenocarcinoma. Assay used: immunoSEQ multiplex PCR; TCRdb lists only in-frame clones, some missing. Counted here are roughly 8,000 clones, approximately 81% occurring once; the ten biggest clones make up about 8.1%. Specimen: FFPE invasive lung adenocarcinoma tissue. These receptors were taken from a person aged 50-59 years with lung adenocarcinoma.

This clone has a handful of counts. Here the CDR3 reads CASSLGGRGMAETQYF. The CDR3 DNA follows: TGTGCCAGCAGCCTTGGGGGCAGGGGAATGGCAGAGACCCAGTACTTC. The J gene is TRBJ2-5, the V gene TRBV7-2; possible D gene TRBD1, 6 bases. Germline lookup yields CDR1 SGHTA and CDR2 FQGNSA. The CDR3 spans 16 residues. Trimming cost V 5 bases and J 4 bases, with 20 bases left between them.

This clone occurred once. This chain connects TRBV11-3 to TRBJ2-2; D is undetermined. The V gene lost 4 bases and the J gene lost 7 bases, with 10 bases spanning the gap. CDR1 is SGHNT, CDR2 YENEEA, per germline. The CDR3 is 13 amino acids. CDR3 protein: CASSSGKLGELFF. Here the CDR3 DNA reads TGTGCCAGCAGCTCCGGAAAACTCGGGGAGCTGTTTTTT.

The chain joins TRBV2 to TRBJ1-1; possibly TRBD1 for D (5 bases). Trimming removed 10 bases at V and 4 bases at J, with 25 bases between. The CDR3 is 16 amino acids. Germline V gives CDR1 SNHLY, CDR2 FYNNEI. CDR3 nucleotides: TGTGCCATCCCCGATAGGCAAGGGACGAGTTTCACTGAAGCTTTCTTT. It yields the protein CAIPDRQGTSFTEAFF.

This clone came up once. The chain couples TRBV29-1 to TRBJ2-3, with a weak D call TRBD1 (6 bases). Per the germline V gene, CDR1 is SQVTM and CDR2 is ANQGSEA. The V gene lost 6 bases and the J gene lost 0 bases, with 13 bases spanning the gap. The CDR3 length is 14 residues. The CDR3 protein is CSVRQDTSTDTQYF. The CDR3 DNA reads TGCAGCGTCCGACAGGACACTAGCACAGATACGCAGTATTTT.

This chain connects TRBV7-9 to TRBJ2-7; D is undetermined. V lost 5 bases and J 1 base, leaving 12 bases between the germline ends. Germline V gives CDR1 SEHNR, CDR2 FQNEAQ (reference sequence). The CDR3 runs to 14 residues. The CDR3 DNA reads TGTGCCAGCAGCCTTTGGACGGAATCCTACGAGCAGTACTTC. Translating it yields CASSLWTESYEQYF.

This clone was picked up a small number of times. The chain combines TRBV5-1 with TRBJ2-3; 8 positions agree with TRBD2. Losses at the gene ends were 3 bases for V and 6 bases for J; bases not matched to a gene: 6. Germline CDR1 and CDR2: SGHRS and YFSETQ. CDR3 size: 14 residues. CDR3 residues: CASSSGGAGDTQYF. The CDR3 DNA follows: TGCGCCAGCAGCTCGGGAGGGGCTGGGGATACGCAGTATTTT.

This clone has only one observation. The chain couples TRBV11-2 to TRBJ2-5; D is perhaps TRBD1 or TRBD2 (5 bases each). The germline V gene has CDR1 SGHAT and CDR2 FQNNGV. Trimming shortened V by 5 bases and J by 6 bases, and 16 bases separated the two germline ends. The CDR3 sequence is 14 residues long. The CDR3 spells CASSPGPFGKTQYF. The CDR3 DNA reads TGTGCCAGCAGCCCGGGACCTTTCGGGAAGACCCAGTACTTC.

The CDR3 region is CASSVDEYQETQYF. The CDR3 DNA reads as TGTGCCAGCAGCGTAGATGAGTACCAAGAGACCCAGTACTTC. The chain couples TRBV9 to TRBJ2-5; D is uncertain. Trimming took off 0 bases at V and 0 bases at J, with 6 bases between the two ends. CDR1 and CDR2 (germline): SGDLS, YYNGEE. This CDR3 comprises 14 residues.

The gene calls are TRBV9 and TRBJ1-2; D is possibly TRBD1 (5 bases). Germline V lookup: CDR1 SGDLS, CDR2 YYNGEE. CDR3 size: 13 residues. Trimming left V 4 bases short and J 4 bases short, with 11 bases between. The CDR3 sequence: CASSSQTVYGYTF. CDR3 in DNA: TGTGCCAGCAGCTCACAGACAGTCTATGGCTACACCTTC. The full variable domain, its missing parts supplied by reference TRBV9 and TRBJ1-2, is DSGVTQTPKHLITATGQRVTLRCSPRSGDLSVYWYQQSLDQGLQFLIQYYNGEERAKGNILERFSAQQFPDLHSELNLSSLELGDSALYFCASSSQTVYGYTFGSGTRLTVV.

CDR3 sequence (DNA): TGTGCCAGCAGCGCATCCGGGTACACTGAAGCTTTCTTT. Residues: CASSASGYTEAFF. The rearrangement uses TRBV11-3 and TRBJ1-1; no clear D gene. The germline gives CDR1 SGHNT, CDR2 YENEEA. The CDR3 sequence is 13 residues long. V shed 5 bases and J shed 3 bases, with 10 bases lying between them.

This clone appeared a single time. This sequence joins TRBV11-2 and TRBJ2-3; D not resolved. V gave up 5 bases and J gave up 0 bases, with 21 bases separating them. CDR3 length equals 18 residues. Germline V gene data show CDR1 as SGHAT and CDR2 as FQNNGV. As DNA, the CDR3 is TGTGCCAGCAGCCAGGAGCTCCGGCCGACCCTTAGCACAGATACGCAGTATTTT. Its translation: CASSQELRPTLSTDTQYF.

V usage is TRBV28 and J usage is TRBJ1-5; D gene unclear. CDR3 length: 15 residues. V was clipped by 1 base and J by 0 bases, with 7 bases between them. Germline V CDR1 and CDR2: MDHEN, SYDVKM. CDR3 sequence reads: CASSLSSHSNQPQHF. In nucleotides, the CDR3 is TGTGCCAGCAGTTTATCGTCCCATAGCAATCAGCCCCAGCATTTT. The full variable domain, in which reference TRBV28 and TRBJ1-5 provide the parts outside the CDR3, is DVKVTQSSRYLVKRTGEKVFLECVQDMDHENMFWYRQDPGLGLRLIYFSYDVKMKEKGDIPEGYSVSREKKERFSLILESASTNQTSMYLCASSLSSHSNQPQHFGDGTRLSIL.

The chain employs TRBV7-8 and TRBJ2-3; 11 positions agree with TRBD2. Germline V gene sequence: CDR1 SGHVS, CDR2 FQNEAQ. With 3 bases clipped from V and 0 bases from J, the junction kept 11 bases outside the gene matches. The CDR3 is 19 residues long. In DNA, the CDR3 is TGTGCCAGCAGCTTCGGACCGGGACTAGCGGAAGGAAGCACAGATACGCAGTATTTT. It yields the protein CASSFGPGLAEGSTDTQYF.

V usage is TRBV5-6 and J usage is TRBJ2-4; TRBD1 is a possible D gene (5 bases). Germline lookup yields CDR1 SGHDT and CDR2 YYEEEE. The CDR3 spans 14 residues. V was clipped by 0 bases and J by 2 bases, with 6 bases between them. This chain's CDR3 is CASSLAGTKNIQYF. The CDR3, as DNA: TGTGCCAGCAGCTTGGCAGGGACCAAAAACATTCAGTACTTC. Based on the CDR3 plus reference TRBV5-6 and TRBJ2-4, the full variable domain is DAGVTQSPTHLIKTRGQQVTLRCSPKSGHDTVSWYQQALGQGPQFIFQYYEEEERQRGNFPDRFSGHQFPNYSSELNVNALLLGDSALYLCASSLAGTKNIQYFGAGTRLSVL.

The chain has TRBV10-3 and TRBJ2-3, with 9 bases that match TRBD2. CDR3 length: 16 amino acids. Germline loops: CDR1 ENHRY, CDR2 SYGVKD. With 2 bases clipped from V and 2 bases from J, the junction kept 5 bases outside the gene matches. The DNA for the CDR3 is TGTGCCATCAGTGAGGAACTAGCGGGCCTCACAGATACGCAGTATTTT. It encodes CAISEELAGLTDTQYF.

The chain joins TRBV19 to TRBJ1-3; 10 positions match TRBD1. This CDR3 is built from 15 residues. The J segment lost 4 bases and the V segment lost 3 bases, leaving 3 bases of the junction unmatched. Germline V gene sequence: CDR1 LNHDA, CDR2 SQIVND (reference sequence). The CDR3 DNA reads TGTGCCAGTAGTATGGGGACAGGGGACGGAAACACCATATATTTT. This translates into CASSMGTGDGNTIYF.

This chain connects TRBV4-1 to TRBJ1-5, with 8 nucleotides matching TRBD1. The CDR3 totals 13 residues. Germline CDR1 and CDR2: MGHRA and YSYEKL. Trimming cost V 3 bases and J 6 bases; bases outside gene matches: 1. The CDR3 DNA follows: TGCGCCAGCAGCCACGACAGGGGTCAGCCCCAGCATTTT. Its translation is CASSHDRGQPQHF.

This sequence joins TRBV27 and TRBJ1-2; perhaps TRBD1 as D (6 bases). Trimming pared 6 bases from V and 8 bases from J, leaving 16 bases between. CDR3 length equals 13 residues. CDR1 is MNHEY, CDR2 SMNVEV, per germline (reference sequence). The CDR3 coding sequence is TGTGCCAGCAGGGACCTTGGGGGCGGAGGCTACACCTTC. Amino acid sequence: CASRDLGGGGYTF.

In this sample, this clone turned up a few times. The chain couples TRBV11-3 to TRBJ1-1, with 7 nucleotides matching TRBD1. V shed 1 base and J 4 bases; nucleotides not matched to a gene: 3. CDR3 length equals 14 residues. The germline V gene has CDR1 SGHNT and CDR2 YENEEA. The CDR3 region has the DNA TGTGCCAGCAGCTTAGGTGGGACAGTCACTGAAGCTTTCTTT. Amino acids: CASSLGGTVTEAFF.

V gene TRBV5-1 combines with J gene TRBJ2-3; 9 nucleotides line up with TRBD2. Germline lookup yields CDR1 SGHRS and CDR2 YFSETQ. The CDR3 runs 16 residues. V lost 3 bases, J lost 4 bases, and 9 bases stayed unmatched. This CDR3 reads CASSWGASGDSDTQYF. The CDR3 bases are TGCGCCAGCAGCTGGGGGGCTAGCGGGGATTCAGATACGCAGTATTTT.

The rearrangement links TRBV30 to TRBJ2-6; D is perhaps TRBD2 (5 bases). This CDR3 region has 14 residues. Germline V gene sequence: CDR1 GTSNPN, CDR2 SVGIG (reference sequence). Trimming shortened V by 2 bases and J by 4 bases, and 9 bases separated the two germline ends. Written as DNA, the CDR3 is TGTGCCTGGAGTCCGGGGTCCGGGGCCAACGTCCTGACTTTC. This encodes CAWSPGSGANVLTF.

V gene TRBV6-1 combines with J gene TRBJ1-5; 8 bases agree with TRBD1. The CDR3 loop spans 15 amino acids. Germline CDR1 and CDR2: MNHNS and SASEGT. V dropped 9 bases and J dropped 4; count of bases not matched to a gene: 11. Here the CDR3 reads CASKSGTGINQPQHF. The CDR3 coding sequence is TGTGCCAGTAAGTCCGGGACAGGCATTAATCAGCCCCAGCATTTT.

This clone has only a few counts. This chain uses TRBV19 with TRBJ2-3; D unclear. There are 14 residues in the CDR3. Germline V lookup: CDR1 LNHDA, CDR2 SQIVND (reference sequence). V was cut by 5 bases and J by 0 bases, with 9 bases left in between. The CDR3 DNA is TGTGCCAGTAGTGCTACACAGAGCACAGATACGCAGTATTTT. Translated, it gives CASSATQSTDTQYF.

The V call is TRBV7-8, the J call TRBJ1-6; D uncertain. The CDR3 extends over 14 amino acids. Per the germline V gene, CDR1 is SGHVS and CDR2 is FQNEAQ. The germline V and J ends were trimmed by 0 bases and 10 bases, with 10 bases remaining between them. The CDR3 here is CASSLAPAQSPLHF. In nucleotides, the CDR3 is TGTGCCAGCAGCTTAGCGCCAGCGCAATCACCCCTCCACTTT. Variable domain in full (rest from reference TRBV7-8 and TRBJ1-6): GAGVSQSPRYKVAKRGQDVALRCDPISGHVSLFWYQQALGQGPEFLTYFQNEAQLDKSGLPSDRFFAERPEGSVSTLKIQRTQQEDSAVYLCASSLAPAQSPLHFGNGTRLTVT.

A word on this clone: Its ends do not fully match the called genes, so a read error is possible. V and J are TRBV9 and TRBJ2-3; D perhaps matches TRBD1 (5 bases). The CDR3 covers 13 residues. Germline V gene data show CDR1 as SGDLS and CDR2 as YYNGEE. As DNA, the CDR3 is TGTGCCAGCAGCGTAGTGGAGACAGATATGCAGTATTTT. Translating gives CASSVVETDMQYF.

V and J are TRBV6-5 and TRBJ2-2; D gene uncertain. This CDR3 comprises 15 residues. In germline, CDR1 is MNHEY, CDR2 SVGAGI. Trimming left V 0 bases short and J 0 bases short, with 5 bases between. The CDR3 reads CASSYSGTNTGELFF. In DNA, the CDR3 is TGTGCCAGCAGTTACTCCGGAACGAACACCGGGGAGCTGTTTTTT.

The table lists this clone with a few counts. The genes are TRBV11-2 and TRBJ1-2, with a weak D call TRBD1 (6 bases). The germline gives CDR1 SGHAT, CDR2 FQNNGV. V was trimmed by 7 bases and J by 7 bases, leaving 13 bases between them. This CDR3 is 12 amino acids long. Here the CDR3 reads CASTETGSGYTF. The CDR3 nucleotides read TGTGCCAGCACCGAAACAGGGAGTGGCTACACCTTC.